This TCR beta chain stems from a study of CD8+ T cells in alopecia areata. The overall study: A 6-month period off drug followed tofacitinib, which lasted 6 to 18 months.

It was cDNA, reverse transcribed from extracted RNA, that served as the sequencing template. The table came from immunoSEQ multiplex PCR; TCRdb's copy has only in-frame clones and leaves some out. The repertoire consists of a few hundred thousand clones, with 35% to 40% occurring once and the leading ten covering 0.45% to 0.55%. This CDR3 comprises 15 residues. V was trimmed by 4 bases and J by 0 bases, leaving 11 bases between them. Germline V gene data show CDR1 as SGHRS and CDR2 as YFSETQ. Specified treatment: oral pan-JAK inhibitor, 5-10 mg twice daily. Material: CD4+ T cells sorted from blood, obtained at approximately week 30, from a patient treated with tofacitinib. This rearrangement joins TRBV5-1 to TRBJ2-1, with D unresolved. The origin of this receptor is a human donor with alopecia areata. CDR3 sequence reads: CASSNRSSSYNEQFF. The DNA for the CDR3 is TGCGCCAGCAGCAATCGGAGTAGCTCCTACAATGAGCAGTTCTTC.